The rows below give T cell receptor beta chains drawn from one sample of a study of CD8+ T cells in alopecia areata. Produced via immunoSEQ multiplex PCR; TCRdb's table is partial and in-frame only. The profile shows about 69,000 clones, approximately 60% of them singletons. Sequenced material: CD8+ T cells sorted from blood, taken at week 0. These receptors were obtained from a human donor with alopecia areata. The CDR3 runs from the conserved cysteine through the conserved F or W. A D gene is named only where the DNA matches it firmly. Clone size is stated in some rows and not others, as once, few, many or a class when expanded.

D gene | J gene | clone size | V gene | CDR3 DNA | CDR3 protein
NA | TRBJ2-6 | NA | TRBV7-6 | TGTGCCAGCAGCTTTTCTGCCGGGATGGAGTCTGGGGCCAACGTCCTGACTTTC | CASSFSAGMESGANVLTF
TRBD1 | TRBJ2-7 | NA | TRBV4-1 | TGCGCCAGCAGCCAAGAAGGGACAGACGAGCAGTACTTC | CASSQEGTDEQYF
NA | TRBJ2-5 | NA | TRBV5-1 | TGCGCCAGCAGCTTGGCCAGGGGGGCGGAGGAGACCCAGTACTTC | CASSLARGAEETQYF
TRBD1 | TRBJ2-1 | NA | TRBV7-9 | TGTGCCAGCAGAGGGACAGGATACACTGAGCAGTTCTTC | CASRGTGYTEQFF
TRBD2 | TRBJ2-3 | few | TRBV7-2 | TGTGCCAGCAGCTTAGTCCCTAGCGGGGACGACACAGATACGCAGTATTTT | CASSLVPSGDDTDTQYF
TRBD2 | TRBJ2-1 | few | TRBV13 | TGTGCCAGCAGCTTAAGGACTAGCGGTAGCTCCTACAATGAGCAGTTCTTC | CASSLRTSGSSYNEQFF
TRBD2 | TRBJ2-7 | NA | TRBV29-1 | TGCAGCGTTGATGGCGGTCTAGCGGGAGAATACGAGCAGTACTTC | CSVDGGLAGEYEQYF
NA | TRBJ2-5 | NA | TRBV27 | TGTGCCAGCAGTTTAACCCTAGCGCTATACCAAGAGACCCAGTACTTC | CASSLTLALYQETQYF
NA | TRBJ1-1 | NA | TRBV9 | TGTGCCAGCTCGGGGCTAGATGCTGAAGCTTTCTTT | CASSGLDAEAFF
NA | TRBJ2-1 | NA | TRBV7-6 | TGTGCCAGCAGCTTACAGCTCAATGAGCAGTTCTTC | CASSLQLNEQFF
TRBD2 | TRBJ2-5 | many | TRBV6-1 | TGTGCCAGCAGTGAAGCGCACTGGACTAGCGGGGAGCAAGAGACCCAGTACTTC | CASSEAHWTSGEQETQYF
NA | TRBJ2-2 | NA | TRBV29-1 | TGCAGCGTTGAGACCCGAGACTACACCGGGGAGCTGTTTTTT | CSVETRDYTGELFF
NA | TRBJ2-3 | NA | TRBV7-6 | TGTGCCAGCAGCTTAGCGCCCCCAGATACGCAGTATTTT | CASSLAPPDTQYF
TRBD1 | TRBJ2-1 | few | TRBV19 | TGTGCCAGTAGTGCCAGCTTCAAGACAGGGGGAGAGTACAATGAGCAGTTCTTC | CASSASFKTGGEYNEQFF
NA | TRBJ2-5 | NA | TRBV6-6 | TGTGCCAGCAGTTACTCGTCCCAAGAGACCCAGTACTTC | CASSYSSQETQYF
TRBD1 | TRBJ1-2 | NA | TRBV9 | TGTGCCAGCAGCGTAGGACTTTACGGACAGGAACGCACCTTC | CASSVGLYGQERTF
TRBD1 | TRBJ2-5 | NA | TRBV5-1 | TGCGCCAGCAGCTTTGGACAGGGGGAAAAGACCCAGTACTTC | CASSFGQGEKTQYF
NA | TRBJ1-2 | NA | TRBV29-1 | TGCAGCGTTGAAGATTTTGAGACCATCTATGGCTACACCTTC | CSVEDFETIYGYTF
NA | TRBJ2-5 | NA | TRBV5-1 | TGCGCCAGCAGCTTGGTGTCAGTCCTGTACCAAGAGACCCAGTACTTC | CASSLVSVLYQETQYF
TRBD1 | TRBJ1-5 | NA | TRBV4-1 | TGCGCCAGCAGCCAAACTGTAACAGGGGAAGGAAATCAGCCCCAGCATTTT | CASSQTVTGEGNQPQHF
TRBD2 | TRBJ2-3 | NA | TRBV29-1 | TGCAGCGTGGGCCCCAGCGGGGAAACAGATACGCAGTATTTT | CSVGPSGETDTQYF
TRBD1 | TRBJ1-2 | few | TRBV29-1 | TGCAGCGTTGACAGGGGGGACTATGGCTACACCTTC | CSVDRGDYGYTF
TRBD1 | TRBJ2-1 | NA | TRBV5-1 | TGCGCCAGCAGCCTGACAGGGGGCACACACAATGAGCAGTTCTTC | CASSLTGGTHNEQFF
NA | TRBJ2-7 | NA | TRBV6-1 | TGTGCCAGCAGTGAACCAGGGAGGCGGAAGGACGAGCAGTACTTC | CASSEPGRRKDEQYF
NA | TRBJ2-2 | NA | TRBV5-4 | TGTGCCAGCAGCTTTCGAGGGGGCACCGGGGAGCTGTTTTTT | CASSFRGGTGELFF
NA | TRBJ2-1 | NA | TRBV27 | TGTGCCAGCTCGTTGGACGGCAGCTCCTACAATGAGCAGTTCTTC | CASSLDGSSYNEQFF
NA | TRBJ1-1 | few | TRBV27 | TGTGCCAGCAGTTTATCAAGGGGCGGCTTCACTGAAGCTTTCTTT | CASSLSRGGFTEAFF
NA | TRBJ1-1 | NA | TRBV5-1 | TGCGCCAGCAGCTTGGCCCATCTCGTGAACACTGAAGCTTTCTTT | CASSLAHLVNTEAFF
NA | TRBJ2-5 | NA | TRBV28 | TGTGCCAGCAGTTTTCTGGGGGGACCCAGAGAGACCCAGTACTTC | CASSFLGGPRETQYF
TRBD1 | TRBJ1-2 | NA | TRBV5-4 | TGTGCCAGCAGCTTGGAGACAGGGGCGAACTATGGCTACACCTTC | CASSLETGANYGYTF
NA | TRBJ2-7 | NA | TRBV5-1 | TGCGCCAGCAGTGCTAGCGAAGCCCCCGGGGGTTCCTACGAGCAGTACTTC | CASSASEAPGGSYEQYF
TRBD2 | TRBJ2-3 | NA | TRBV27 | TGTGCCAGCAGTCCAAGTAAAGCGGGGGGGCCAGAGGATACGCAGTATTTT | CASSPSKAGGPEDTQYF
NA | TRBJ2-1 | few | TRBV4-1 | TGCGCCAGCGGGGAGAGCTCCTACAATGAGCAGTTCTTC | CASGESSYNEQFF
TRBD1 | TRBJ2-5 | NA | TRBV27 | TGTGCCAGCAGTTCCAACTCAGGGGGCCCGGAGACCCAGTACTTC | CASSSNSGGPETQYF
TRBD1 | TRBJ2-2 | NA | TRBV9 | TGTGCCAGCAGGACCGGGACAGGGGGCACCGGGGAGCTGTTTTTT | CASRTGTGGTGELFF
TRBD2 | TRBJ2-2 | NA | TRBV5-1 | TGCGCCAGCAGCTTGGGACTAGCGGGAGAGACCACCGGGGAGCTGTTTTTT | CASSLGLAGETTGELFF
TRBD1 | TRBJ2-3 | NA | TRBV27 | TGTGCCAGCACACAGGGGCAAGGAGATACGCAGTATTTT | CASTQGQGDTQYF
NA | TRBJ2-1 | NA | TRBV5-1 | TGCGCCAGCAGCTTGGCCAACGGAGGCTCCTACAATGAGCAGTTCTTC | CASSLANGGSYNEQFF
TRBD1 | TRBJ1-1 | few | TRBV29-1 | TGCAGCGTTGAAGGAATTAGGACAGGGGGCTTCCCTGAAGCTTTCTTT | CSVEGIRTGGFPEAFF
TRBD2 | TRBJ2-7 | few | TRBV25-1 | TGTGCCAGCGTGGGTAGCGGGACCTACGAGCAGTACTTC | CASVGSGTYEQYF
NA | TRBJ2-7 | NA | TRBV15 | TGTGCCACCAGCAGAGAGGTATCTGGTTACGAGCAGTACTTC | CATSREVSGYEQYF
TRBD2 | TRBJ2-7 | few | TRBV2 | TGTGCCAGCACTATGAAGCGGGGGAGAACCTACGAGCAGTACTTC | CASTMKRGRTYEQYF
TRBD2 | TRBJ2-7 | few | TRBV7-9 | TGTGCCAGCAGCCCCTCCAGAGGGCGGGAGAACGAGCAGTACTTC | CASSPSRGRENEQYF
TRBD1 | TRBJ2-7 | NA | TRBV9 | TGTGCCAGCAGCGTAGGGGACAGGGGCGAGCAGTACTTC | CASSVGDRGEQYF
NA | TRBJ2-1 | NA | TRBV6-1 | TGTGCCAGCATCGGATACAATGAGCAGTTCTTC | CASIGYNEQFF
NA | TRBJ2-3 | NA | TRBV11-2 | TGCGCCAGCAGCCAATCCGGACTCGGAACCCCAGATACGCAGTATTTT | CASSQSGLGTPDTQYF
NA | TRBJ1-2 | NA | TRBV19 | TGTGCCAGTAGTATACCCGGGGTTAACTATGGCTACACCTTC | CASSIPGVNYGYTF
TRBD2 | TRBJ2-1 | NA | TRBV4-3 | TGCGCCAGCAGCCAAGATCTAGAGCTAGCGGGAGGAATAGAGCAGTTCTTC | CASSQDLELAGGIEQFF
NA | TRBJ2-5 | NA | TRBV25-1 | TGTGCCAGCAGTGAGGTGGGGGGAGAGACCCAGTACTTC | CASSEVGGETQYF
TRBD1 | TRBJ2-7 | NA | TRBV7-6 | TGTGCCAGCAGCTCCCAGGCAGGGGGCCACGAGCAGTACTTC | CASSSQAGGHEQYF
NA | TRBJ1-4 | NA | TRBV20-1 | TGCAGTGCTTTGGCAGGATCAAAACTGTTTTTT | CSALAGSKLFF